This record concerns one T cell receptor (beta chain) sequence. This record comes from a study of blood T cell repertoires in COVID-19. Looking at the study overall: PBMCs, B-cell-depleted T cells, or T cells provided the cDNA or gDNA that made up the material.

The CDR3 totals 15 residues. Trimming took 0 bases from V and 4 from J, leaving 13 bases between them. The germline CDR1 and CDR2 sequences are MNHEY and SMNVEV (reference sequence). The study assigned cohorts using participant-reported clinical history. Original handling: Amplifying reference gene primers gave estimates of nucleated cell counts. The data were produced by immunoSEQ multiplex PCR, yet TCRdb's version contains in-frame clones alone and is incomplete. From that table come the V and J calls and clone size; the DNA was used to work out D and trimming. The table has fewer than 350,000 clones, around nine tenths seen once.

The chain couples TRBV27 to TRBJ2-7, with unresolved D. The source material was PBMCs or T cells enriched from blood (not recorded which). This sequence originates from a woman aged 55-69 years in a cohort exposed to, infected with or recovered from COVID-19 (not recorded which). The CDR3 sequence is CASSLSPLETYEQYF. The CDR3 region has the DNA TGTGCCAGCAGTTTATCCCCGCTAGAGACGTACGAGCAGTACTTC.